The clone carrying this T cell receptor (beta chain) was observed a handful of times. The data stem from a study of blood T cell repertoires in COVID-19. The CDR3 spans 18 residues. Per the germline V gene, CDR1 is KGHSH and CDR2 is LQKENI. J was trimmed by 3 bases and V by 3 bases; bases with no gene match: 11. The method was immunoSEQ multiplex PCR; TCRdb's version includes in-frame clones alone and lacks a portion of them. The table includes fewer than 350,000 clones, roughly nine tenths detected once. This receptor was taken from a woman aged 25 to 45 with COVID-19, enrolled during active disease. The genes are TRBV18 and TRBJ1-6, with TRBD1 identical over 7 bases. The specimen sequenced was peripheral blood. CDR3 region: CASSPQGEQGIYNSPLHF. DNA for the CDR3: TGTGCCAGCTCACCCCAGGGGGAACAGGGGATCTATAATTCACCCCTCCACTTT.